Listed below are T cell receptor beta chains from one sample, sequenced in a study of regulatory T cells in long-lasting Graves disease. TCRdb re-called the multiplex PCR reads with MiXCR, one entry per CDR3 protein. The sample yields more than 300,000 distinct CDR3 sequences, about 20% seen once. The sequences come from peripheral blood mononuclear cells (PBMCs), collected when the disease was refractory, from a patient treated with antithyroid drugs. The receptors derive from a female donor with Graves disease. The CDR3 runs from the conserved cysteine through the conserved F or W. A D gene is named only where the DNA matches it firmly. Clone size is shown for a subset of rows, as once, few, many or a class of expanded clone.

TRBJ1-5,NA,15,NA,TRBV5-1,TGCGCCAGCAGCTTGGGGGACACCCTCAATCAGCCCCAGCATTTT,CASSLGDTLNQPQHF
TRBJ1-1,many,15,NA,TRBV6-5,TGTGCCAGCAGTTACTCGCAGGGGAGGAACACTGAAGCTTTCTTT,CASSYSQGRNTEAFF
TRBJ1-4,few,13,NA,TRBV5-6,TGTGCCAGCAGCTTTGCTTCTCCAGGCCCGCTCTTTTTT,CASSFASPGPLFF
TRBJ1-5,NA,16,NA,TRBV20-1,TGCAGTGCAAAGGGACTGCCCCTTCAGGGCAATCAGCCCCAGCATTTT,CSAKGLPLQGNQPQHF
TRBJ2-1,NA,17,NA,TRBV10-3,TGTGCCATCAGTCCCCTAGGAGAGGGATCGTCCTACAATGAGCAGTTCTTC,CAISPLGEGSSYNEQFF
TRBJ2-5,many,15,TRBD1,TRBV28,TGTGCCAGCAGTTCGAAACAGGGGGCAGGAGAGACCCAGTACTTC,CASSSKQGAGETQYF
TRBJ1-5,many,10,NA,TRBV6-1,TGTGCCAGCACGGGTCAGCCCCAGCATTTT,CASTGQPQHF
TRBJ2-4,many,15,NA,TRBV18,TGTGCCAGCTCACCACAGAGGGCGCCGGGAAACATTCAGTACTTC,CASSPQRAPGNIQYF
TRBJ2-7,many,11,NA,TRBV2,TGTGCCAGCAGTGACGCCTACGAGCAGTACTTC,CASSDAYEQYF
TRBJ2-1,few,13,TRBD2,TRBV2,TGTGCCAGCAATTGGGACTACCGCAATGAGCAGTTCTTC,CASNWDYRNEQFF
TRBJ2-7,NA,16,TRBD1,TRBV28,TGTGCCAGCAGTACGGGTCGGGGGACAGGAGGGGCTAGGGGGGACTTC,CASSTGRGTGGARGDF
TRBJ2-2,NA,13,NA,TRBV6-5,TGTGCCAGCAGTTACTCGAACGGCAGGGAGCTGTTTTTT,CASSYSNGRELFF
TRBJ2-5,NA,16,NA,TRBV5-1,TGCGCCAGCAGCTTTCAGGGATTAATATACCAAGAGACCCAGTACTTC,CASSFQGLIYQETQYF
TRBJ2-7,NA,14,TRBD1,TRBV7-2,TGTGCCAGCAGTCGCCGGGACAGTTCCTACGAGCGGTACTTC,CASSRRDSSYERYF
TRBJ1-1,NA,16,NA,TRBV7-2,TGTGCCAGCAGCCCTACCCTCTACAGGGAGTCCACTGAAGCTTTCTTT,CASSPTLYRESTEAFF
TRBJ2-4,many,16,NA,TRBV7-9,TGTGCCAGCAGCCAGGGAGTGGAGCTAGCCAAAAACATTCAGTACTTC,CASSQGVELAKNIQYF
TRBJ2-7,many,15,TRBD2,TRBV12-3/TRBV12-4,TGTGCCAGCAGCCCCAGCGGGAGCCCATCCTACGAGCAGTACTTC,CASSPSGSPSYEQYF